The 2 T cell receptor beta chains in this list originate from one sample, sequenced in a study of blood T cell repertoires in COVID-19. TCRdb's copy holds only in-frame clones and misses some; the assay was immunoSEQ multiplex PCR. The data show some 190,000 clones, with around 80% seen just once and 5.5% to 8.5% held by the top ten. The sequenced material came from peripheral blood. The receptors were sampled from a man aged 60-69 years with acute or convalescent COVID-19.

The genes are TRBV21-1 and TRBJ2-4; TRBD2 is the table's D call, not checked against the DNA. TRBV21-1 is noted as a pseudogene. The CDR3 has 18 residues. The DNA of the CDR3 is TGTGCCACTCGGGGGGAATGGGTATGGGTCCGAGCCAAAAACATTCAGTACTTC. Protein sequence: CATRGEWVWVRAKNIQYF.

This clone was seen only a few times. The chain carries TRBV12-5 and TRBJ2-2; D might be TRBD1 (6 bases). V dropped 3 bases and J dropped 4 bases, with 15 bases sitting between them. CDR3 size: 16 residues. CDR1 and CDR2 (germline): LGHNT, FRNRAP. The CDR3 DNA is TGTGCTAGTGGTTTTGTGGGACATACATTCACCGGGGAGCTGTTTTTT. Its translation: CASGFVGHTFTGELFF.